This TCR beta chain was found in a study of blood T cell repertoires in COVID-19. TCRdb's copy holds only in-frame clones and misses some; the assay was immunoSEQ multiplex PCR. The table records 150,000 to 200,000 clones, 75% to 85% of them present only once. This clone is a singleton in its sample. V trimming: 2 bases; J trimming: 5 bases; junction bases outside the gene matches: 5. From germline, CDR1 is ENHRY and CDR2 SYGVKD. CDR3 length equals 14 residues. The specimen sequenced was PBMCs or T cells enriched from blood (not recorded which). This chain connects TRBV10-3 to TRBJ2-7; 8 nucleotides align to TRBD1. The clonotype originates from a woman aged 55-75 years who had recovered from COVID-19. CDR3 in amino acids: CAISELTGVDEQYF. CDR3 sequence (DNA): TGTGCCATCAGTGAGCTGACAGGGGTCGACGAGCAGTACTTC.